The clone carrying this TCR beta chain has a count of ten or more. The antigen is not known. This sample was included in a study of T-cell memory formation after mild COVID-19. Overall study results and limits: Clones contracting across day 15 to 85 had a balanced CD4/CD8 profile; later expanding clones leaned CD4+. Most CD4+ clones that shrank were in CM and EM, while CD8+ ones turned up in EMRA. That cross-reactive memory joined was suggested by some responding clones appearing in pre-infection memory.

This CDR3 contains 18 residues. Germline V gives CDR1 MNHEY, CDR2 SMNVEV (reference sequence). V was clipped by 0 bases and J by 5 bases, with 23 bases between them. Using constant-segment primers, 5'RACE produced TCR alpha and TCR beta cDNA libraries carrying sample barcodes and UMIs. TCRdb ran MiXCR on the 5' RACE reads and lists one entry per CDR3 protein. Counted here are 200,000 to 250,000 distinct CDR3 sequences, 27% occurring once; the ten biggest clones make up approximately 10%. This receptor was obtained from an adult woman who had mild COVID-19 (a few samples of this study predate the infection). Cell type and time point are not known. The genes are TRBV27 and TRBJ2-7; tentative D call: TRBD2 (6 bases). The sequenced sample was PBMCs or a T cell subset sorted from them (not recorded which). CDR3 nucleotide sequence: TGTGCCAGCAGTTTATCCCGAGGACGGCGCGGGGTCTTCCACGAGCAGTACTTC. This gives the protein CASSLSRGRRGVFHEQYF.